One TCR beta chain is described in this entry. The data were taken from a study of T-cell reconstitution after alpha-beta-depleted transplantation in children. Unique molecular identifiers were incorporated into the prepared TCRbeta library. TCRdb re-analysed the PCR reads in MiXCR, keeping a single row per CDR3 protein. The sample consists of about a million distinct CDR3 sequences, 25% to 30% of them appearing once. The source material was PBMCs, mostly from graft donor cells, sampled 360 days after TCRalphabeta/CD19-depleted stem cell transplant. The sequence derives from a boy less than two years old who had a stem cell transplant for SCID, so the T cells may come from the graft donor.

The CDR3 sequence: CASTPSGGAEIQYF. CDR3 bases: TGTGCCAGCACCCCCTCAGGGGGCGCGGAGATTCAGTACTTC. The chain has TRBV27 and TRBJ2-4; 8 positions match TRBD1. The CDR3 covers 14 residues. V lost 7 bases, J lost 10 bases, and 12 bases stayed unmatched. Germline CDR1 MNHEY, CDR2 SMNVEV (reference sequence).